One sample yielded the 15 T cell receptor beta chains listed below, sequenced in a study of cytotoxic CD8 clonotypes in ibrutinib-treated CLL. Repertoires were generated with immunoSEQ multiplex PCR, while TCRdb's copy carries only in-frame clones and drops some. The table has 130,000 or so clones, roughly 77% seen once. The sequencing here drew on PBMCs, taken after 12 months of ibrutinib treatment. The receptors stem from a human donor with chronic lymphocytic leukemia.

The genes are TRBV10-3 and TRBJ2-1; 8 nucleotides align to TRBD1. With 10 bases clipped from V and 3 bases from J, the junction kept 8 bases outside the gene matches. CDR1 and CDR2 (germline): ENHRY, SYGVKD. The CDR3 sequence is 14 residues long. The DNA for the CDR3 is TGTGCCACCACGGGACAGGCGAACTACAATGAGCAGTTCTTC. This codes for CATTGQANYNEQFF.

J is TRBJ2-3 and V is TRBV18, with TRBD1 as a possible D gene (5 bases). The germline V and J ends were trimmed by 3 bases and 1 base, with 5 bases remaining between them. CDR3 length: 13 residues. Germline V lookup: CDR1 KGHSH, CDR2 LQKENI. The CDR3 loop reads CASSPRGTDTQYF. The CDR3 nucleotides read TGTGCCAGCTCACCCAGGGGCACAGATACGCAGTATTTT.

This clone was recorded a few times. V and J are TRBV4-1 and TRBJ2-7; 11 nucleotides agree with TRBD2. Unmatched junction bases numbered 12, after V lost 4 bases and J lost 4 bases. Germline CDR1 is MGHRA and CDR2 is YSYEKL. The CDR3 spans 17 residues. CDR3 sequence (DNA): TGCGCCAGCAGCCTCGGACTAGCGGGCTCCCTTGGGTACGAGCAGTACTTC. It encodes CASSLGLAGSLGYEQYF.

A word on this clone: The sample carries other DNA sequences with the same CDR3. V is TRBV18 and J is TRBJ2-6; D is unclear. The V gene lost 3 bases and the J gene lost 0 bases, with 6 bases spanning the gap. The CDR3 has 15 amino acids. In germline, CDR1 is KGHSH, CDR2 LQKENI. The CDR3 DNA follows: TGTGCCAGCTCACCTTCTGGCTCTGGGGCCAACGTCCTGACTTTC. This gives the protein CASSPSGSGANVLTF.

The chain is built from TRBV6-5 and TRBJ2-1; 9 bases agree with TRBD1. CDR3 size: 13 residues. Germline CDR1 is MNHEY and CDR2 is SVGAGI. The V and J ends lost 8 bases and 9 bases, in that order; junction bases with no gene match: 8. CDR3 sequence (DNA): TGTGCCAGCGAGGACAGGGGATCAGTTGAGCAGTTCTTC. This gives the protein CASEDRGSVEQFF.

The chain links TRBV9 to TRBJ1-3, with D tentatively TRBD1 (5 bases). Germline loops: CDR1 SGDLS, CDR2 YYNGEE. The CDR3 consists of 18 residues. V was trimmed by 4 bases and J by 3 bases, leaving 23 bases between them. In DNA, the CDR3 is TGTGCCAGCAGCCCAAACCGGGACCCCCCGGGATTTGGAAACACCATATATTTT. As protein: CASSPNRDPPGFGNTIYF.

This clone was counted only a few times. This sequence joins TRBV9 and TRBJ2-1; 8 nucleotides match TRBD2. Germline trimming cut 3 bases from V and 0 bases from J; bases unmatched to any gene: 2. CDR3 length: 15 residues. The germline V gene encodes CDR1 SGDLS and CDR2 YYNGEE. CDR3 sequence reads: CASSASGSSYNEQFF. The DNA of the CDR3 is TGTGCCAGCAGCGCCAGCGGGAGCTCCTACAATGAGCAGTTCTTC.

The chain couples TRBV9 to TRBJ1-3, with a possible D match to TRBD1 (6 bases). The CDR3 runs 16 residues. Trimming cost V 3 bases and J 0 bases, with 13 bases left between them. Per the germline V gene, CDR1 is SGDLS and CDR2 is YYNGEE. CDR3 residues: CASSGYRDYSGNTIYF. CDR3 bases: TGTGCCAGCAGCGGCTACAGGGACTACTCTGGAAACACCATATATTTT.

The chain uses TRBV7-2 and TRBJ1-2, with 10 bases fitting TRBD1. The V gene end was trimmed by 5 bases and the J gene end by 7 bases; junction bases not matched to a gene: 4. CDR3 length: 13 amino acids. Germline CDR1 is SGHTA and CDR2 is FQGNSA. The CDR3 reads CASSGGQGFGYTF. Written as DNA, the CDR3 is TGTGCCAGCAGCGGGGGACAGGGGTTTGGCTACACCTTC.

This clone was observed a single time. The V gene is TRBV18, the J gene TRBJ2-1; a weak D match, TRBD2 (5 bases). Germline values: CDR1 KGHSH, CDR2 LQKENI. This CDR3 has 14 amino acids. With 3 bases removed from V and 9 bases from J, the gap between germline ends came to 15 bases. Written as DNA, the CDR3 is TGTGCCAGCTCACCCCCTGGACCCCGGGGTGAGCAGTTCTTC. Protein: CASSPPGPRGEQFF.

The chain joins TRBV30 to TRBJ2-3; no definite D call. Germline assignment: CDR1 GTSNPN and CDR2 SVGIG (reference sequence). This CDR3 comprises 15 residues. V was pared by 2 bases and J by 2 bases, with 14 bases between. Written as DNA, the CDR3 is TGTGCCTGGAGTAGGAGTACCCTCTCCACAGATACGCAGTATTTT. It translates to CAWSRSTLSTDTQYF. Full variable domain (remainder filled in from reference TRBV30 and TRBJ2-3): SQTIHQWPATLVQPVGSPLSLECTVEGTSNPNLYWYRQAAGRGLQLLFYSVGIGQISSEVPQNLSASRPQDRQFILSSKKLLLSDSGFYLCAWSRSTLSTDTQYFGPGTRLTVL.

V and J are TRBV11-2 and TRBJ2-7; D remains unclear. This CDR3 has 11 amino acids. Germline CDR1 and CDR2: SGHAT and FQNNGV. Between the trimmed V and J ends, which lost 2 bases and 7 bases, there was a span of 6 bases. CDR3 bases: TGTGCCAGCAGCTTAATGGGGGAGCAGTACTTC. Amino acid sequence: CASSLMGEQYF.

This sequence joins TRBV7-9 and TRBJ2-3, with D hard to call. Trimming cost V 2 bases and J 4 bases, with 7 bases left between them. CDR1 is SEHNR, CDR2 FQNEAQ, per germline (reference sequence). The CDR3 loop spans 13 amino acids. The CDR3 DNA is TGTGCCAGCAGCTTATCGGCAGCAGATACGCAGTATTTT. Protein: CASSLSAADTQYF.

The chain employs TRBV7-2 and TRBJ2-4, with D unresolved. Trimming took 4 bases from V and 2 from J, leaving 6 bases between them. Germline lookup yields CDR1 SGHTA and CDR2 FQGNSA. The CDR3 consists of 13 residues. CDR3 loop: CASSSASKNIQYF. In nucleotides, the CDR3 is TGTGCCAGCAGCTCCGCCTCCAAAAACATTCAGTACTTC.

The chain has TRBV11-3 and TRBJ2-1, with D possibly TRBD2 on 6 matching bases. The CDR3 length is 16 residues. The ends were cut back, 1 base at V and 2 bases at J, with 12 bases in the middle. Germline V gives CDR1 SGHNT, CDR2 YENEEA. The CDR3 DNA reads TGTGCCAGCAGCTTAGTCGGCGGGGCCGCCTACAATGAGCAGTTCTTC. Its protein product is CASSLVGGAAYNEQFF. The entire variable domain, with the rest obtained from reference TRBV11-3 and TRBJ2-1, is as follows: EAGVVQSPRYKIIEKKQPVAFWCNPISGHNTLYWYLQNLGQGPELLIRYENEEAVDDSQLPKDRFSAERLKGVDSTLKIQPAELGDSAVYLCASSLVGGAAYNEQFFGPGTRLTVL.